The entry below gives a single T cell receptor beta chain sequence along with its context. The method was immunoSEQ multiplex PCR; TCRdb's version includes in-frame clones alone and lacks a portion of them. The table shows roughly 75,000 clones, with about 92% occurring only once. The data were obtained in a study of T cell changes during pregnancy in multiple sclerosis. Trimming stripped 6 bases from V and 2 bases from J, with 13 bases between. The CDR3 spans 14 residues. CDR1 and CDR2 from the germline V gene are WNHNN and SYGVQD (reference sequence). The receptor was derived from a female donor in good health, enrolled as a control in a pregnancy study. Here the sequenced sample was peripheral blood, taken after pregnancy. The chain links TRBV10-1 to TRBJ2-5; perhaps TRBD1 as D (6 bases). CDR3: CASSPADSQETQYF. DNA for the CDR3: TGCGCCAGCAGCCCCGCGGACAGTCAAGAGACCCAGTACTTC.